This T cell receptor beta chain was captured by sequencing in a study of neoadjuvant anti-PD-1 for oral cavity cancer. About the research overall: Most patients had three to four biweekly doses of 3 mg/kg nivolumab before resection.

The method was immunoSEQ multiplex PCR; TCRdb's version includes in-frame clones alone and lacks a portion of them. The data contain roughly 14,000 clones, around 70% of them seen just once; the ten biggest clones take up 2% to 2.5%. The receptor was isolated from a person aged 40-85 years with oral cavity squamous cell carcinoma. This specimen was PBMCs, taken before nivolumab (anti-PD-1) treatment.

CDR3 sequence reads: CASSFNQGMGGYTF. The CDR3 nucleotides are TGCGCCAGCAGCTTTAATCAGGGTATGGGTGGCTACACCTTC. The chain uses TRBV5-1 and TRBJ1-2; D possibly corresponds to TRBD1 (5 bases). The CDR3 consists of 14 residues. In germline, CDR1 is SGHRS, CDR2 YFSETQ. V was shortened by 2 bases and J by 7 bases, with 15 bases between the two germline ends.